The 18 T cell receptor beta chains below come from one sample, sequenced in a study of T cell clones after liver transplantation. The assay was immunoSEQ multiplex PCR, and TCRdb's table has in-frame clones only and misses some. This table holds over 60,000 clones, about four fifths found once. The starting material was CD4+ T cells from blood, obtained before liver transplant. The receptor set was obtained from a human donor who received a liver transplant.

The chain couples TRBV28 to TRBJ1-2; D is unclear. V lost 4 bases and J 8 bases, leaving 26 bases between the germline ends. Germline V gene sequence: CDR1 MDHEN, CDR2 SYDVKM. The CDR3 runs to 17 residues. Written as DNA, the CDR3 is TGTGCCAGCAGTTCTCGTAAGGGTAATCTGTATACACCCGGCTACACCTTC. The encoded protein is CASSSRKGNLYTPGYTF.

V usage is TRBV10-3 and J usage is TRBJ1-3; TRBD1 matches at 7 bases. The germline V gene encodes CDR1 ENHRY and CDR2 SYGVKD. The CDR3 is 16 amino acids. V shed 2 bases, J shed 1 base, and the junction held 5 bases outside the gene matches. The CDR3, as DNA: TGTGCCATCAGTGAGCTTGAGGGGGCTTCTGGAAACACCATATATTTT. Its protein is CAISELEGASGNTIYF.

This clone qualifies as medium-sized. The chain couples TRBV2 to TRBJ2-1; 8 bases are a match to TRBD1. This CDR3 is 12 amino acids long. Trimming cost V 4 bases and J 15 bases; bases outside gene matches: 8. Germline CDR1 is SNHLY and CDR2 is FYNNEI. The CDR3 DNA follows: TGTGCCAGCAGTGGACCAGGGGGCGATCCGTTCTTC. It translates to CASSGPGGDPFF.

The rearrangement joins TRBV5-1 to TRBJ2-3, with TRBD1 matching 8 bases. Germline-derived CDR1 and CDR2 are SGHRS and YFSETQ. The CDR3 is 17 amino acids. V was pared by 0 bases and J by 0 bases, with 6 bases of the junction left unmatched. The CDR3 sequence: CASSLGTGGSSTDTQYF. In nucleotides, the CDR3 is TGCGCCAGCAGCTTGGGCACAGGGGGTTCTAGCACAGATACGCAGTATTTT. The whole variable domain, remainder taken from reference TRBV5-1 and TRBJ2-3, is KAGVTQTPRYLIKTRGQQVTLSCSPISGHRSVSWYQQTPGQGLQFLFEYFSETQRNKGNFPGRFSGRQFSNSRSEMNVSTLELGDSALYLCASSLGTGGSSTDTQYFGPGTRLTVL.

The gene calls are TRBV19 and TRBJ2-7; 9 bases align to TRBD2. CDR1 and CDR2 (germline): LNHDA, SQIVND (reference sequence). V lost 6 bases and J lost 0; bases outside the gene matches: 9. The CDR3 covers 16 residues. Here the CDR3 DNA reads TGTGCCAGTAGCAAAGGGCGCGGGAGGGCCTCCTACGAGCAGTACTTC. It codes for CASSKGRGRASYEQYF. Together with reference TRBV19 and TRBJ2-7, the CDR3 gives the full variable domain: DGGITQSPKYLFRKEGQNVTLSCEQNLNHDAMYWYRQDPGQGLRLIYYSQIVNDFQKGDIAEGYSVSREKKESFPLTVTSAQKNPTAFYLCASSKGRGRASYEQYFGPGTRLTVT.

This clone appeared a few times. This rearrangement joins TRBV5-1 to TRBJ1-4; no clear D. Trimming took 6 bases from V and 4 from J, leaving 10 bases between them. The CDR3 extends over 13 amino acids. Germline CDR1 and CDR2: SGHRS and YFSETQ. The CDR3 reads CASTRSVNEKLFF. CDR3 sequence (DNA): TGCGCCAGCACGCGGAGCGTTAATGAAAAACTGTTTTTT.

The rearrangement uses TRBV9 and TRBJ2-3; 14 nucleotides agree with TRBD2. V lost 4 bases, J lost 5 bases, and 12 bases stayed unmatched. The V gene's germline CDR1 is SGDLS and CDR2 YYNGEE. The CDR3 is made up of 18 amino acids. CDR3 region: CASSYIPGLAGEGDTQYF. CDR3 coding DNA: TGTGCCAGCAGCTATATCCCGGGACTAGCGGGAGAGGGAGATACGCAGTATTTT.

The V and J genes are TRBV6-5 and TRBJ2-4, with TRBD1 identical over 10 bases. CDR1 and CDR2 (germline): MNHEY, SVGAGI. The CDR3 is made up of 15 amino acids. V was clipped by 4 bases and J by 4 bases; unmatched bases: 4. CDR3 in amino acids: CASSSRQGAKNIQYF. The CDR3 bases are TGTGCCAGCAGTTCCCGACAGGGGGCAAAAAACATTCAGTACTTC.

V usage is TRBV27 and J usage is TRBJ2-7; D ambiguous. The V end was cut by 3 bases, the J end by 1 base, with 7 bases between. Germline-derived CDR1 and CDR2 are MNHEY and SMNVEV (reference sequence). CDR3 size: 13 residues. As DNA, the CDR3 is TGTGCCAGCAGTTTCTTTGCATCCTACGAGCAGTACTTC. It yields the protein CASSFFASYEQYF.

The chain has TRBV5-1 and TRBJ2-5, with D possibly being TRBD2 (6 bases). Looked up from germline, CDR1 is SGHRS and CDR2 is YFSETQ. The CDR3 totals 15 residues. The V gene lost 0 bases and the J gene lost 1 base, with 10 bases spanning the gap. DNA for the CDR3: TGCGCCAGCAGCTTGGGTACGGGAGCCCAAGAGACCCAGTACTTC. Translation: CASSLGTGAQETQYF.

This chain joins TRBV4-2 and TRBJ1-3; D gene uncertain. V was clipped by 1 base and J by 4 bases, with 11 bases between them. Germline V gives CDR1 LGHNA, CDR2 YNFKEQ. The CDR3 totals 15 residues. This CDR3 is CASSQGRISGNTIYF. CDR3 coding DNA: TGTGCCAGCAGCCAAGGACGGATTTCAGGAAACACCATATATTTT.

In this sample, this clone turned up once. This rearrangement joins TRBV2 to TRBJ2-2; D perhaps matches TRBD1 (5 bases). Trimming pared 6 bases from V and 0 bases from J, leaving 11 bases between. The CDR3 loop spans 15 amino acids. The V gene's germline CDR1 is SNHLY and CDR2 FYNNEI. The CDR3 region is CASRQDGSNTGELFF. Here the CDR3 DNA reads TGTGCCAGCAGACAGGACGGTTCGAACACCGGGGAGCTGTTTTTT.

The chain carries TRBV7-9 and TRBJ2-3; TRBD2 is a possible D gene (5 bases). Germline CDR1 reads SEHNR; CDR2 reads FQNEAQ (reference sequence). The CDR3 sequence is 14 residues long. V was pared by 6 bases and J by 3 bases, with 13 bases between. CDR3 DNA: TGTGCCAGCAGTCTAGGGAGTGATACAGATACGCAGTATTTT. Protein sequence: CASSLGSDTDTQYF.

This clone was recorded once. The CDR3 DNA is TGTGCCAGCAGCCCCTATAGCGGGATACAAAATGAGCAGTTCTTC. This gives the protein CASSPYSGIQNEQFF. The gene calls are TRBV27 and TRBJ2-1, with 8 bases matching TRBD2. Germline V gives CDR1 MNHEY, CDR2 SMNVEV (reference sequence). Trimming cost V 6 bases and J 7 bases; bases outside gene matches: 11. The CDR3 loop spans 15 amino acids.

The chain has TRBV28 and TRBJ1-1; no firm D call. V lost 3 bases and J 1 base, leaving 6 bases between the germline ends. The CDR3 runs 13 residues. Germline-derived CDR1 and CDR2 are MDHEN and SYDVKM. CDR3 sequence (DNA): TGTGCCAGCAGTTTTGAAACGAACACTGAAGCTTTCTTT. It yields the protein CASSFETNTEAFF.

The V gene is TRBV7-2, the J gene TRBJ2-3, with 7 nucleotides matching TRBD2. Germline CDR1 SGHTA, CDR2 FQGNSA. CDR3 length: 17 residues. The trim removed 1 base at V and 0 bases at J, leaving 7 bases unmatched. The CDR3 coding sequence is TGTGCCAGCAGCTTAGAGCTAGCGGTTCATAGCACAGATACGCAGTATTTT. It encodes CASSLELAVHSTDTQYF.

This chain connects TRBV7-6 to TRBJ2-3; 12 bases agree with TRBD2. V dropped 5 bases and J dropped 9; count of bases not matched to a gene: 12. CDR1 and CDR2 (germline): SGHVS, FNYEAQ. This CDR3 is built from 16 residues. In DNA form, the CDR3 reads TGTGCCAGCAGCCTCGGACTAGCGGGGAGCCAGGGAACGCAGTATTTT. Amino acids: CASSLGLAGSQGTQYF. Together with reference TRBV7-6 and TRBJ2-3, the CDR3 gives the full variable domain: GAGVSQSPRYKVTKRGQDVALRCDPISGHVSLYWYRQALGQGPEFLTYFNYEAQQDKSGLPNDRFSAERPEGSISTLTIQRTEQRDSAMYRCASSLGLAGSQGTQYFGPGTRLTVL.

The V call is TRBV2, the J call TRBJ2-3; no reliable D call. The CDR3 sequence is 12 residues long. Germline CDR1 reads SNHLY; CDR2 reads FYNNEI. Trimming cost V 7 bases and J 4 bases, with 9 bases left between them. The CDR3 DNA is TGTGCCAGCACTGATACGCCAGATACGCAGTATTTT. Translation gives CASTDTPDTQYF.